A single sample is the source of the 4 T cell receptor beta chains below, sequenced in a study of OX40 agonist ivuxolimab in advanced cancers. Sequencing used immunoSEQ multiplex PCR; TCRdb keeps in-frame clones, though not all of them. The sample shows roughly 41,000 clones, roughly 86% of them seen only once. This sample comprised CD4+ or CD8+ T cells sorted from blood, obtained in a trial of the OX40 agonist ivuxolimab. These receptors were collected from an adult with an advanced solid tumor such as melanoma, head and neck, liver or kidney cancer.

V is TRBV25-1 and J is TRBJ2-2, with a weak D call TRBD1 (6 bases). CDR3 length: 12 residues. Deletions cut 7 bases from V and 6 bases from J, with 9 bases between. Germline lookup yields CDR1 MGHDK and CDR2 SYGVNS. DNA for the CDR3: TGTGCCAGCACTCAGGGGTCCGGGGAGCTGTTTTTT. It yields the protein CASTQGSGELFF.

This clone was recorded only once. V usage is TRBV27 and J usage is TRBJ1-2, with 7 bases identical to TRBD1. The trim removed 5 bases at V and 7 bases at J, leaving 10 bases unmatched. The CDR3 contains 14 residues. Germline V CDR1 and CDR2: MNHEY, SMNVEV (reference sequence). The CDR3 spells CASSAPGQLSGYTF. CDR3 in DNA: TGTGCCAGCAGTGCACCGGGACAGCTGAGTGGCTACACCTTC.

This clone was observed once. The rearrangement links TRBV6-5 to TRBJ2-7, with TRBD1 matching over 10 bases. This CDR3 region has 15 residues. The germline V gene encodes CDR1 MNHEY and CDR2 SVGAGI. The V segment lost 4 bases and the J segment 2 bases; nucleotides outside the gene matches: 5. CDR3 bases: TGTGCCAGCAGTTCCGTGGGGACAGGGGCCTACGAGCAGTACTTC. Residues: CASSSVGTGAYEQYF.

V usage is TRBV7-2 and J usage is TRBJ1-1; D gene uncertain. V was trimmed by 3 bases and J by 6 bases, leaving 8 bases between them. The germline gives CDR1 SGHTA, CDR2 FQGNSA. The CDR3 sequence is 12 residues long. The CDR3 is CASSFMRSEAFF. DNA of the CDR3: TGTGCCAGCAGCTTTATGAGGTCTGAAGCTTTCTTT.